The present entry profiles one T cell receptor beta chain with its context. With 0 bases removed from V and 6 bases from J, the gap between germline ends came to 9 bases. CDR3 length equals 13 residues. CDR1 is MNHEY and CDR2 is SVGAGI in the germline V gene. This entry belongs to a study of blood T cell repertoires in COVID-19. The table came from immunoSEQ multiplex PCR; TCRdb's copy has only in-frame clones and leaves some out. The sample lists a few hundred thousand clones; 70% to 90% were seen once. Participants were aged roughly 18 to 95 years, lived in under 30 US areas, and enrolled virtually. Exposed participants came across a COVID-19 case within 2 weeks before study entry.

This TCR was recovered from a woman in her late teens or twenties who had been exposed to COVID-19. This chain uses TRBV6-5 with TRBJ2-7; D perhaps matches TRBD1 (5 bases). What was sequenced was PBMCs or T cells enriched from blood (not recorded which). CDR3 sequence reads: CASSYSPGPEQYF. The CDR3 nucleotides read TGTGCCAGCAGTTACTCGCCAGGGCCCGAGCAGTACTTC.